This T cell receptor (beta chain) is from a study of blood T cell repertoires in COVID-19. Overall study context: Material from acute and convalescent COVID-19 was sourced from the United States, Italy and Spain.

In the authors' workflow: By means of reference gene primer amplification, nucleated cell counts were estimated. Measured with immunoSEQ multiplex PCR; TCRdb has only the in-frame clones, and not every one. V and J calls and clone size are copied from that table; D and trimming were computed from the DNA. The table lists roughly 320,000 clones, about 82% of them singletons. Germline values: CDR1 MNHEY, CDR2 SVGAGI. The CDR3 has 15 residues. V lost 7 bases and J lost 1; bases outside the gene matches: 8. This TCR was recovered from a human donor in a cohort sampled during active COVID-19. The sample consisted of peripheral blood. The chain joins TRBV6-5 to TRBJ1-1, with TRBD1 matching 8 bases. DNA for the CDR3: TGTGCCAGCATCGCGCAGGGGGCGCGGAACACTGAAGCTTTCTTT. Translating gives CASIAQGARNTEAFF.